The entry below gives a single T cell receptor (beta chain) sequence along with its context. The antigen is unknown. The source of the sample is a study of a mutant IDH1 vaccine in newly diagnosed glioma. About the research overall: Treated patients were roughly 60% male, about 38% female, mean age 40.4 years.

Using immunoSEQ multiplex PCR, the repertoire was profiled, and TCRdb retains in-frame clones only, with some absent. The sample includes some 60,000 clones, 70% to 85% of them seen just once. General study findings and limits: Apparently unrelated to pseudoprogression were changes in the top peripheral T cell clonotypes.

Time point in this sample: week 11, during vaccination. Mutant IDH1 20-mer peptide, at 300 ug, made up each vaccine dose, with topical imiquimod. Patients carried new grade 3 or 4 IDH1-mutant astrocytomas lacking nuclear ATRX. V shed 4 bases and J shed 4 bases, with 17 bases lying between them. The germline gives CDR1 SEHNR, CDR2 FQNEAQ (reference sequence). The CDR3 loop spans 16 amino acids. The sample was PBMCs, taken from a glioma patient whose treatment included an IDH1 peptide vaccine. The TCR was taken from a man aged 30 to 39 with glioma. The chain has TRBV7-9 and TRBJ2-1, with D perhaps TRBD1 (5 bases). CDR3 amino acids: CASSSQKQENYNEQFF. The CDR3 DNA reads as TGTGCCAGCAGCTCCCAAAAACAGGAGAATTACAATGAGCAGTTCTTC. The full variable domain, completed using reference TRBV7-9 and TRBJ2-1, is DTGVSQNPRHKITKRGQNVTFRCDPISEHNRLYWYRQTLGQGPEFLTYFQNEAQLEKSRLLSDRFSAERPKGSFSTLEIQRTEQGDSAMYLCASSSQKQENYNEQFFGPGTRLTVL.